A selection of T cell receptor beta chains follows, all from one sample in a study of shared clonotypes between healthy human individuals. The data were produced by immunoSEQ multiplex PCR, yet TCRdb's version contains in-frame clones alone and is incomplete. The sample holds over 1.5 million clones, 95% to 99% seen once. The specimen was naive CD4+ T cells sorted from blood. Every receptor here comes from a man in his thirties or forties in good health. Each CDR3 is given with its conserved first and last residue. The D gene is left open where the match is weak. Expanded clones are given a class, and other clones once, few, many or no size at all.

NA TRBJ1-4 NA TRBV28 CASSSPRFREEKLFF
NA TRBJ2-1 NA TRBV5-5 CASAAETYNEQFF
NA TRBJ1-4 NA TRBV2 CASSYVGTNEKLFF
NA TRBJ2-3 TRBD1 TRBV27 CASSLSTGPITDTQYF
NA TRBJ2-3 TRBD1 TRBV5-1 CASSLGAGGADTQYF
NA TRBJ2-7 NA TRBV21-1 CASSFQTGSLTYEQYF
NA TRBJ2-1 NA TRBV19 CASSIGGTLANEQFF
NA TRBJ1-2 TRBD1 TRBV29-1 CSVEGTGQLYGYTF
NA TRBJ2-5 TRBD2 TRBV18 CASSPPGTSPQETQYF
NA TRBJ2-1 TRBD1 TRBV27 CASKGTEPFWEQFF
NA TRBJ2-1 NA TRBV10-1 CASSATPRIGNEQFF
NA TRBJ2-2 NA TRBV14 CASSQVVLAGELFF
NA TRBJ2-3 NA TRBV5-1 CASSLSTGTGSTDTQYF
NA TRBJ1-1 NA TRBV28 CASTRGGGTEAFF
NA TRBJ2-6 NA TRBV18 CASSTGWGSSSGANVLTF
NA TRBJ2-5 TRBD2 TRBV18 CASSPTGTSGILETQYF
NA TRBJ1-2 NA TRBV30 CAWSLDYGYTF
NA TRBJ2-2 NA TRBV7-6 CASSLTAGANTGELFF
NA TRBJ2-2 TRBD2 TRBV5-1 CASSLAGVGELFF
NA TRBJ2-7 TRBD1 TRBV5-1 CASSLAQDRSYEQYF
NA TRBJ1-2 NA TRBV28 CASSQPDGYTF
NA TRBJ2-7 NA TRBV5-1 CASSLGPEHTIYEQYF
NA TRBJ2-5 NA TRBV21-1 CASSKKDRPGLVGETQYF
NA TRBJ2-7 NA TRBV15 CATSRDLVTYEQYF
NA TRBJ2-7 NA TRBV28 CASSLPGQTFYEQYF
once TRBJ2-1 TRBD1 TRBV11-2 CASSLPGQGDSGSYNEQFF
NA TRBJ2-5 NA TRBV5-6 CASSSKGGGSQYF
NA TRBJ2-1 TRBD1 TRBV4-1 CASSQETGAKFF
NA TRBJ2-1 TRBD1 TRBV6-5 CASSLRPTGANEQFF
NA TRBJ2-5 TRBD1 TRBV7-7 CASTGDRKETQYF
once TRBJ2-3 NA TRBV28 CASSRDLTDTQYF
NA TRBJ2-7 TRBD2 TRBV7-2 CASSTRTSGDYEQYF
NA TRBJ1-1 TRBD1 TRBV2 CASRGGGAVTEAFF
once TRBJ2-2 NA TRBV19 CASSIGPGPGELFF
once TRBJ2-7 NA TRBV15 CATSRDRVGTYEQYF
NA TRBJ2-3 TRBD2 TRBV30 CAWSVLSGRASDTQYF
NA TRBJ2-3 TRBD2 TRBV19 CASSIYPPLAGDSSSTDTQYF